The present entry profiles one T cell receptor (beta chain) with its context. Profiled with immunoSEQ multiplex PCR; TCRdb holds only in-frame clones, not every one. Among about 1 million clones listed, 75% were seen once. The CDR3 sequence is 10 residues long. Per the germline V gene, CDR1 is SNHLY and CDR2 is FYNNEI. V was clipped by 9 bases and J by 12 bases, with 15 bases between them. This record comes from a study of shared clonotypes between healthy human individuals. This TCR was sampled from a man between 18 and 35 years old in good health. This rearrangement joins TRBV2 to TRBJ2-7; TRBD1 might be the D (6 bases). The sequenced material came from memory CD4+ T cells sorted from blood. The subset denotes: CD45RA-negative fraction. The CDR3 loop is CARKQGDLYF. The CDR3 region has the DNA TGTGCCAGGAAACAGGGCGATCTGTACTTC.